This T cell receptor (beta chain) was documented in a study of T cell repertoires in cytomegalovirus infection (dated by TCRdb to the late 2010s). Regarding the research as a whole: Because public TCR beta signatures pointed to carriage of CMV infection together with the matching HLA type, the HLA type of each donor mattered for the analysis. The research as a whole found: In the ex vivo response, HLA-C-restricted CMV-specific TCR beta clonotypes were dominant, and in two of eight donors the single most frequent clonotype came from this HLA-C-restricted group. Carriers of CMV infection plus the relevant HLA type were discriminated by the cumulative frequency of public TCR beta family members in the study cohort and in an independent roughly 400-donor cohort.

In this sample, this clonotype turned up a few times. Which antigen it targets is not known. Base qualities are missing; no much larger clone stands one base away. The sample was run on an Illumina HiSeq 1500. Using fastp trimming at Q25 and MiXCR clonotype assembly, TCRdb reanalyzed the public sequencing data and kept in-frame beta chains. CDR3 protein duplicates are merged, each entry listing the most common genes and DNA. For this sample there are around 530,000 distinct CDR3 sequences; approximately 16% appear just once. The ten largest clones add up to more than 20% of the sample. From cysteine to phenylalanine, the CDR3 is 17 amino acids long. Only CDR3 DNA remains: 51 bases, in frame from the first base. Trimming costs V 5 bases and J 5 bases, and their ends lie 22 bases apart. CDR1 and CDR2 (SGHAT, FQNNGV) derive from the germline V gene.

The chain is encoded by TRBV11-2 joined to TRBJ2-1; the D element might be TRBD1 or TRBD2, as each aligns at 6 bases. Material for sequencing was CD8+ T cells from PBMCs. This receptor was obtained from a human donor in good health (CMV status not recorded). Some clones in this sample may be carry-over from other donors' samples. The DNA sequence is given as TGTGCCAGCAGCCCGGGGGCAACAGAATACCTCGACAATGAGCAGTTCTTC. The encoded protein is CASSPGATEYLDNEQFF.